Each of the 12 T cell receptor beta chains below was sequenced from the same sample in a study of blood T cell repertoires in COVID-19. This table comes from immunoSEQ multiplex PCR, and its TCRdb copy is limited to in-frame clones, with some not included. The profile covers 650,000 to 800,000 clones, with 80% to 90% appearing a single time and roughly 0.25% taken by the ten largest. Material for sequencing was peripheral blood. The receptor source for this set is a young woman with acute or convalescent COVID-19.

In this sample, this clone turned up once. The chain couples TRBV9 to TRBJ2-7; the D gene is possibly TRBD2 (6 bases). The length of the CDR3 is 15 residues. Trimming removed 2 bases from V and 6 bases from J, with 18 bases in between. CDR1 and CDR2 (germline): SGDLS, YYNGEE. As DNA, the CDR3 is TGTGCCAGCAGCGTCCAAGGGGACGGGACTGGCGAGCAGTACTTC. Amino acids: CASSVQGDGTGEQYF.

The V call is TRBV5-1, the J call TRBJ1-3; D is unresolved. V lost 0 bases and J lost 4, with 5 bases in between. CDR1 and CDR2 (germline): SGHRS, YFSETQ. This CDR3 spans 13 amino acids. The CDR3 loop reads CASSLDGGNTIYF. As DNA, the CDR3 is TGCGCCAGCAGCTTGGATGGCGGAAACACCATATATTTT.

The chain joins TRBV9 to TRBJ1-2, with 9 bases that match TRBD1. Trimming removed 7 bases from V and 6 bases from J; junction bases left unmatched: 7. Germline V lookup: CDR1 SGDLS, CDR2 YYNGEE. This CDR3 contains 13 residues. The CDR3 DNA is TGTGCCAGCGTAACCGGGACAGGGCATGGCTACACCTTC. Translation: CASVTGTGHGYTF.

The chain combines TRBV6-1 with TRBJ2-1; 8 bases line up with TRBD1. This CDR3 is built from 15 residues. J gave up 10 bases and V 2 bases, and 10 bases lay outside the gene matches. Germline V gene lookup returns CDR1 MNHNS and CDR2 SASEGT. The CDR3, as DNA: TGTGCCAGCAGTGAATATCAGGGGGCAGTTGAGGAGCAGTTCTTC. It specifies CASSEYQGAVEEQFF.

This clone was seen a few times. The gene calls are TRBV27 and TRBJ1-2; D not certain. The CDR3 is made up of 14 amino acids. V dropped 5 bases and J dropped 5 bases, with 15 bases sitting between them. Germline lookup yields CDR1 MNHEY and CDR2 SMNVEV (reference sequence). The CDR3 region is CASSPQLPPYGYTF. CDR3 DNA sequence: TGTGCCAGCAGTCCTCAACTCCCACCTTATGGCTACACCTTC.

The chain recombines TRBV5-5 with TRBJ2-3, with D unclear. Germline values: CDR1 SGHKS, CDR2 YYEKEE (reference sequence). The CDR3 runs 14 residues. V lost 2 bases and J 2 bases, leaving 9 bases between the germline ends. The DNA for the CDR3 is TGTGCCAGCAGCTTTCGAGGAAACACAGATACGCAGTATTTT. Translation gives CASSFRGNTDTQYF.

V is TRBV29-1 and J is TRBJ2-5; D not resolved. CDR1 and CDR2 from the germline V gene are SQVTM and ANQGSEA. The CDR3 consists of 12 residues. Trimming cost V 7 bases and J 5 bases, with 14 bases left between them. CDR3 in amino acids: CSALTLQETQYF. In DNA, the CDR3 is TGCAGCGCCCTAACCCTACAGGAGACCCAGTACTTC.

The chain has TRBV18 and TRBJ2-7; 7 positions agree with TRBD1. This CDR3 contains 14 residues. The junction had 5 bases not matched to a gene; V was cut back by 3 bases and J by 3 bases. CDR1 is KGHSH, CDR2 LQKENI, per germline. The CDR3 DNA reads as TGTGCCAGCTCACCCGGGACAGCGGTCTACGAGCAGTACTTC. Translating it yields CASSPGTAVYEQYF.

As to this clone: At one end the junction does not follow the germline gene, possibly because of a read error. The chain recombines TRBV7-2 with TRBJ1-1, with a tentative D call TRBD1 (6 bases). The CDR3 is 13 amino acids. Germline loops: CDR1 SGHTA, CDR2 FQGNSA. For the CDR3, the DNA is TGTGCCAGCAGCCAAGAGGGCCCCCGGGACACAGAATTT. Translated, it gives CASSQEGPRDTEF.

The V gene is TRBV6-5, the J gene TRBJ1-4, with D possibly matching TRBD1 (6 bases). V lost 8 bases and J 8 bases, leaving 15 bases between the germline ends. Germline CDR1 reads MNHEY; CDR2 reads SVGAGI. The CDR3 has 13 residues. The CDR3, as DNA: TGTGCCAGCGCGTCAGGGGATTGGGAAAAACTGTTTTTT. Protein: CASASGDWEKLFF.

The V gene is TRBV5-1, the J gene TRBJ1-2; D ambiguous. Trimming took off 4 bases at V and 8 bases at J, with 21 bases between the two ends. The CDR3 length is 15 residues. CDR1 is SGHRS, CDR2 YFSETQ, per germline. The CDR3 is CASSMDAFGGWGYTF. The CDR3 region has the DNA TGCGCCAGCAGCATGGATGCGTTTGGAGGCTGGGGCTACACCTTC.

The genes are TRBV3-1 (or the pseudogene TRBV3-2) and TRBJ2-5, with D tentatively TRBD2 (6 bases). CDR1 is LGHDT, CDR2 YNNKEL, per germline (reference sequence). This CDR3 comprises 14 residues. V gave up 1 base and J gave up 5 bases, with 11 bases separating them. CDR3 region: CASSQGGVGETQYF. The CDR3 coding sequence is TGTGCCAGCAGCCAAGGCGGGGTAGGGGAGACCCAGTACTTC.